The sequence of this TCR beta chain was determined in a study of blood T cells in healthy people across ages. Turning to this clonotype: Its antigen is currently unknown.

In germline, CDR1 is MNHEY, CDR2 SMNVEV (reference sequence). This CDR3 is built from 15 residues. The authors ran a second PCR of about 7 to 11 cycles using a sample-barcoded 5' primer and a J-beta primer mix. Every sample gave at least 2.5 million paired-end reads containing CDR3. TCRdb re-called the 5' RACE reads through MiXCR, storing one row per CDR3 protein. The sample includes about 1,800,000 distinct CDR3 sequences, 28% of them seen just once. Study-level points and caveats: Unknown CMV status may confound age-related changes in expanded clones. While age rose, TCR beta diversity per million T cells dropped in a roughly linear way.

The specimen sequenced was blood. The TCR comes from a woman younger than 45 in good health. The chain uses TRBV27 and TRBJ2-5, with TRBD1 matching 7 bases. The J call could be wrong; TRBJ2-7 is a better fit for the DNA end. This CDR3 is CASSHLGGQNYEQYF. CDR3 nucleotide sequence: TGTGCCAGCAGTCACCTAGGGGGACAGAACTACGAGCAGTACTTC.